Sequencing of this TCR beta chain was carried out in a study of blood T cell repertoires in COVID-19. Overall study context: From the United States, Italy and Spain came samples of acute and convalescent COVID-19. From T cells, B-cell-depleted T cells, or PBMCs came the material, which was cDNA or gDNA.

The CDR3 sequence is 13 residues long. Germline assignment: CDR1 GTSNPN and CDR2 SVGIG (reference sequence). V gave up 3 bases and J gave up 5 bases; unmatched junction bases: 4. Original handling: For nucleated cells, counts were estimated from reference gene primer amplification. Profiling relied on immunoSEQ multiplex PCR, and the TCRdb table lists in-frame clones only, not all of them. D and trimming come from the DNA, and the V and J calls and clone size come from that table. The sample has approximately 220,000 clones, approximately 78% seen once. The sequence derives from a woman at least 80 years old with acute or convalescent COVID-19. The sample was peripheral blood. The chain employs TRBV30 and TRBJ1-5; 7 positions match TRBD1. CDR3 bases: TGTGCCTGGAGAGGGACAGCTGATCAGCCCCAGCATTTT. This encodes CAWRGTADQPQHF.